This TCR beta chain was captured in a study of identifying expanded T cells in peripheral blood. Regarding the study as a whole: About 1.3 clones differed between technical replicates, versus about 15 and 19 over time.

This clone showed up just once. The antigen remains undetermined. Healthy donors had no documented immune events, such as infections, while sampled. Here immunoSEQ multiplex PCR was the method, and the copy in TCRdb shows in-frame clones only, minus some. Among 45,000 to 60,000 clones listed, approximately 83% were seen once. The sequence derives from a person aged 18-70 years in good health. Sequencing was carried out using blood.

The CDR3: CASSFERGNYGYTF. In DNA form, the CDR3 reads TGTGCCAGCAGCTTTGAAAGGGGGAACTATGGCTACACCTTC. The rearrangement uses TRBV11-2 and TRBJ1-2; D is possibly TRBD1 (6 bases). In germline, CDR1 is SGHAT, CDR2 FQNNGV. The V gene lost 3 bases and the J gene lost 2 bases, with 10 bases spanning the gap. CDR3 length: 14 amino acids.